The clone carrying this T cell receptor (beta chain) was seen ten or more times. The data stem from a study of neurological immune-mediated disorders. Each TCR transcript was tagged with a 10-nucleotide random UMI during 5'RACE. TCRdb fed the 5' RACE reads into MiXCR, producing one record per CDR3 protein. The sample includes about 74,000 distinct CDR3 sequences, roughly 5.5% of them seen just once. PBMCs numbering 2 million and stored at -80 C yielded the unsorted libraries. V dropped 6 bases and J dropped 6 bases, with 15 bases sitting between them. CDR1 and CDR2 from the germline V gene are MGHDK and SYGVNS. This CDR3 is built from 14 residues.

V is TRBV25-1 and J is TRBJ2-1; tentative D call: TRBD1 (6 bases). The sequenced sample was PBMCs. The receptor was derived from a man aged 18 to 29 with multiple sclerosis. The CDR3 spells CASSTGSIGNEQFF. CDR3 coding DNA: TGTGCCAGCAGCACAGGGAGTATTGGCAATGAGCAGTTCTTC.